The 8 T cell receptor beta chains below all came from one sample that was sequenced in a study of human T cells and chemical hapten exposure. Time point noted: patch test 1, 2 weeks after DPC sensitization. Described treatment: therapeutic diphenylcyclopropenone sensitization with weekly scalp DPC. TCRdb processed the RACE reads anew with MiXCR; each CDR3 protein has one entry. This sample yields 180,000 or so distinct CDR3 sequences, of which 14% are seen a single time; 1.7% belongs to the top ten. The sample was whole blood, taken in connection with sensitization to the hapten diphenylcyclopropenone (DPC). The origin of the receptors is a woman aged 25 to 45 with alopecia areata. Some clones in this sample may be carry-over from other donors' samples.

The chain links TRBV7-9 to TRBJ1-5, with D tentatively TRBD1 (5 bases). Per germline, CDR1 SEHNR and CDR2 FQNEAQ (reference sequence). The CDR3 spans 17 residues. V dropped 2 bases and J dropped 0 bases, with 14 bases sitting between them. The CDR3: CASSLSAIGVSNQPQHF. DNA for the CDR3: TGTGCCAGCAGCTTATCTGCGATAGGGGTTAGCAATCAGCCCCAGCATTTT.

CDR3 sequence reads: CASGGTESSYNEQFF. CDR3 bases: TGTGCCAGCGGGGGGACAGAGAGCTCCTACAATGAGCAGTTCTTC. This chain links TRBV28 with TRBJ2-1; TRBD1 is a possible D gene (7 bases). CDR3 size: 15 residues. Trimming removed 8 bases from V and 0 bases from J, with 14 bases in between. Germline-derived CDR1 and CDR2 are MDHEN and SYDVKM.

This chain links TRBV7-8 with TRBJ2-3, with 10 nucleotides matching TRBD2. V was pared by 5 bases and J by 5 bases, with 7 bases of the junction left unmatched. The CDR3 is made up of 15 amino acids. The germline CDR1 and CDR2 sequences are SGHVS and FQNEAQ. DNA for the CDR3: TGTGCCAGCAGCCCATTAGCGGGAGGTGTAGATACGCAGTATTTT. It specifies CASSPLAGGVDTQYF.

J is TRBJ2-5 and V is TRBV6-8; 7 nucleotides agree with TRBD1. CDR1 is MNHGY, CDR2 SAAAGT, per germline. This CDR3 spans 19 amino acids. CDR3 loop: CGDPNSLLSDRELFETQYF. In nucleotides, the CDR3 is TGTGGCGATCCAAATTCTCTGCTCTCTGACAGGGAATTGTTTGAGACCCAGTACTTC.

The table lists this clonotype with a few counts. This chain joins TRBV6-5 and TRBJ2-7, with 12 bases identical to TRBD2. Germline CDR1 MNHEY, CDR2 SVGAGI. V lost 2 bases and J lost 9; bases outside the gene matches: 11. This CDR3 spans 16 amino acids. CDR3 nucleotides: TGTGCCAGCAGTTACCTTGGACTAGCGGGACCTACGTGGCAGTACTTC. It codes for CASSYLGLAGPTWQYF.

This clonotype was recorded at least ten times. The chain uses TRBV19 and TRBJ1-5, with D perhaps TRBD1 (6 bases). The V end was cut by 3 bases, the J end by 1 base, with 13 bases between. The germline gives CDR1 LNHDA, CDR2 SQIVND (reference sequence). The CDR3 contains 16 residues. This CDR3 is CASSILGGRSNQPQHF. The DNA for the CDR3 is TGTGCCAGTAGTATCCTCGGGGGCAGAAGCAATCAGCCCCAGCATTTT.

The V gene is TRBV2, the J gene TRBJ2-5, with D uncertain. CDR1 SNHLY and CDR2 FYNNEI come from the germline V gene. There are 15 residues in the CDR3. V lost 2 bases and J lost 7, with 17 bases in between. The CDR3, as DNA: TGTGCCAGCAGTGAACAGGCCGGTATAGATGCGACCCAGTACTTC. Translating gives CASSEQAGIDATQYF.

The chain employs TRBV5-1 and TRBJ2-7, with 8 bases lining up with TRBD2. The CDR3 has 14 amino acids. The junction had 4 bases not matched to a gene; V was cut back by 0 bases and J by 5 bases. CDR1 is SGHRS, CDR2 YFSETQ, per germline. CDR3 amino acids: CASSLGTSSHEQYF. The CDR3 nucleotides are TGCGCCAGCAGCTTGGGGACTAGCAGCCACGAGCAGTACTTC.